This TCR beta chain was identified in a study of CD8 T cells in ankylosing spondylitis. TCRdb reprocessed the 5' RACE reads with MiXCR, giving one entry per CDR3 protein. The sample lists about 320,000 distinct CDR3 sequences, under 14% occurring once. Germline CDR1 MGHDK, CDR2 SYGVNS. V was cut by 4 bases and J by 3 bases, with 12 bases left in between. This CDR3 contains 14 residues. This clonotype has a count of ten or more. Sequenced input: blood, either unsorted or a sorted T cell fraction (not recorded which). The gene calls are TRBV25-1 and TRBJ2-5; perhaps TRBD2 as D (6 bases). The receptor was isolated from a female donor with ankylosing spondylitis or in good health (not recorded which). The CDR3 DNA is TGTGCCAGCAGTGGTGTGACGGGGGAAGAGACCCAGTACTTC. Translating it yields CASSGVTGEETQYF. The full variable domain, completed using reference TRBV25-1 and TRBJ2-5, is EADIYQTPRYLVIGTGKKITLECSQTMGHDKMYWYQQDPGMELHLIHYSYGVNSTEKGDLSSESTVSRIRTEHFPLTLESARPSHTSQYLCASSGVTGEETQYFGPGTRLLVL.